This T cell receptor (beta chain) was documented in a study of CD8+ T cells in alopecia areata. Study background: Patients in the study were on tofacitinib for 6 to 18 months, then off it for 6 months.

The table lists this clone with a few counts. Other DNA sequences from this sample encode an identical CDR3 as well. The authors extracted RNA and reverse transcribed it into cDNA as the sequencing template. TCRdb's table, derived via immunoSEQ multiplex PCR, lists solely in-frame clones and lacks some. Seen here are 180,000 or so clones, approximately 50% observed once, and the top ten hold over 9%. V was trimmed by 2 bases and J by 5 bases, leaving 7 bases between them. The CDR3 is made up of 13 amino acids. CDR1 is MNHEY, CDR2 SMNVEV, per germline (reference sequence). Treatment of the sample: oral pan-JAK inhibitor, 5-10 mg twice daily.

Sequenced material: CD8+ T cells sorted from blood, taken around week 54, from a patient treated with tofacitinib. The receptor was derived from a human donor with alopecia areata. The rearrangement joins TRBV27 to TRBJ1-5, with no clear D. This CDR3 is CASSLDGDQPQHF. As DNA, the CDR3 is TGTGCCAGCAGTTTAGACGGGGATCAGCCCCAGCATTTT.